The text below deals with one TCR beta chain. This clone's antigen is unknown. A much larger clonotype is one base distant, so this may be a read error. Library preparation was by PCR. This sample was sequenced with an Illumina HiSeq 4000. High-throughput sequencing was used to profile the TCR beta-chain CDR3 region of every patient. The source study handled its data this way. Drawing on CDR3 differences between clinicopathological groups, the researchers built a classifier meant to tell apart patients with distant-metastatic papillary thyroid cancer. Repertoire diversity was assessed with the Shannon index, and tumor-blood repertoire similarity with the Morisita-Horn index. The public sequencing data were trimmed at Q25 with fastp and processed into clonotypes with MiXCR by TCRdb, which kept only in-frame beta chains. The V and J calls and clone size come from TCRdb's table, not from the authors' own analysis. Here the sample has about 40,000 clones; approximately 13% occur a single time. The top ten clones comprise 9.5% of the sample.

No treatment had been received by any patient before thyroid surgery. The study retrospectively analysed patient clinical samples collected from about 2012 to 2019 using T-cell receptor beta sequencing. The entry originates in a study of metastatic and nonmetastatic thyroid tumors (dated by TCRdb to about 2020). With respect to the entire study: Repertoires were compared across peripheral blood and tumor or nodule tissue samples from malignant and benign thyroid patients.

Summary of the overall study and its limitations: In both blood and tumor samples, malignant tumors were reported to have significantly higher TCR beta diversity than benign nodules.

The sample consisted of blood. This clonotype was sampled from a female donor with papillary thyroid cancer or a benign thyroid nodule (not recorded which). Some clones in this sample may be carry-over from other donors' samples.

The CDR3 protein is CSVALGDRWYYGYTF. The DNA is as follows: TGCAGCGTTGCCCTAGGGGACAGGTGGTACTATGGCTACACCTTC. The rearranged chain carries TRBV29-1 and TRBJ1-2; TRBD1 lines up with 8 middle nucleotides. Counted from cysteine to phenylalanine, this CDR3 has 15 amino acids. Just CDR3 DNA is preserved here, 45 bases in frame from base 1. For this chain, trimming is 4 bases at the V end and 3 bases at the J end, and the number of junction bases without a gene match is 10. As encoded in the germline V gene, CDR1 is SQVTM while CDR2 is ANQGSEA.